The 19 T cell receptor beta chains listed next were all sequenced from one sample in a study of Graves' ophthalmopathy and Graves' hyperthyroidism. Amplifying from RNA transcripts, the study obtained TCR beta CDR3 regions. The first round was an RT-PCR with HTBI primers, and the second round was a multiplex PCR. From the multiplex PCR reads, TCRdb called clonotypes with MiXCR, one entry per CDR3 protein. The sample has over a million distinct CDR3 sequences, roughly 35% seen once. The sample taken for sequencing was peripheral blood or thyroid tissue (not recorded which). The receptors here all came from an adult man with Graves' hyperthyroidism.

The chain carries TRBV5-6 and TRBJ1-2, with D unresolved. The CDR3 totals 18 residues. Trimming left V 3 bases short and J 5 bases short, with 26 bases between. Germline loops: CDR1 SGHDT, CDR2 YYEEEE. This CDR3 is CASSSFEYGKDEGYGYTF. CDR3 DNA sequence: TGTGCCAGCAGCTCGTTTGAATATGGGAAGGACGAAGGTTATGGCTACACCTTC.

This clonotype appeared many times. V gene TRBV12-3 or TRBV12-4 combines with J gene TRBJ2-7; 7 bases map to TRBD1. J gave up 1 base and V 6 bases, and 6 bases lay outside the gene matches. This CDR3 is built from 14 residues. DNA of the CDR3: TGTGCCAGCAGGCGAGGGGGCCGTTCCTACGAGCAGTACTTC. It specifies CASRRGGRSYEQYF.

The chain employs TRBV5-1 and TRBJ2-7, with 10 positions matching TRBD1. CDR3 size: 15 residues. J lost 3 bases, V lost 7 bases, and 10 bases had no gene match. CDR1 and CDR2 from the germline V gene are SGHRS and YFSETQ. CDR3: CASRTTGGPGYEQYF. The CDR3 coding sequence is TGCGCCAGCCGAACGACAGGGGGCCCCGGCTACGAGCAGTACTTC.

J is TRBJ2-7 and V is TRBV7-9; perhaps TRBD2 as D (6 bases). V gave up 3 bases and J gave up 3 bases, with 15 bases separating them. This CDR3 has 15 amino acids. The germline gives CDR1 SEHNR, CDR2 FQNEAQ (reference sequence). The CDR3 is CASSLDGTFYYEQYF. CDR3 nucleotide sequence: TGTGCCAGCAGCTTGGACGGGACTTTTTACTACGAGCAGTACTTC. The variable domain in full, completed from reference TRBV7-9 and TRBJ2-7, reads DTGVSQNPRHKITKRGQNVTFRCDPISEHNRLYWYRQTLGQGPEFLTYFQNEAQLEKSRLLSDRFSAERPKGSFSTLEIQRTEQGDSAMYLCASSLDGTFYYEQYFGPGTRLTVT.

Concerning this clonotype: A much bigger clone sits one base away, suggesting this may be a read error. The chain links TRBV6-2 or TRBV6-3 to TRBJ2-5; no reliable D call. Germline CDR1 and CDR2: MNHEY and SVGEGT. The CDR3 contains 13 residues. The V end was cut by 6 bases, the J end by 5 bases, with 13 bases between. The CDR3 spells CASSKGIQETQYF. CDR3 DNA sequence: TGTGCCAGCAGCAAGGGCATCCAGGAGACCCAGTACTTC.

This clonotype was seen repeatedly, ten times or more. The gene calls are TRBV6-5 and TRBJ1-4; the D is unclear. V was clipped by 10 bases and J by 8 bases, with 11 bases between them. Per the germline V gene, CDR1 is MNHEY and CDR2 is SVGAGI. The CDR3 is 11 residues long. The CDR3 coding sequence is TGTGCCACAAAGGGAGGGGAAAAACTGTTTTTT. This gives the protein CATKGGEKLFF.

This clonotype was picked up a small number of times. The germline gene is not matched at one end of the junction; a read error may be the cause. The chain employs TRBV10-3 and TRBJ2-5; the match to TRBD2 covers 11 bases. CDR1 and CDR2 from the germline V gene are ENHRY and SYGVKD. The CDR3 runs 17 residues. CDR3 DNA sequence: TGTGCCAGCAGTGACCTCAGACTAGCGGGGTACCAAGAGACCCAGTACTTC. This translates into CASSDLRLAGYQETQYF.

This clonotype was detected many times. The CDR3 is CASSYGRLAGTQYF. The CDR3 DNA reads TGTGCCAGCAGTTACGGGAGGCTAGCGGGGACCCAGTACTTC. V usage is TRBV6-5 and J usage is TRBJ2-5; TRBD2 aligns across 8 bases. The CDR3 consists of 14 residues. The J segment lost 7 bases and the V segment lost 2 bases, leaving 6 bases of the junction unmatched. CDR1 is MNHEY, CDR2 SVGAGI, per germline.

The chain recombines TRBV10-3 with TRBJ2-7; weak D call: TRBD1 (6 bases). From germline, CDR1 is ENHRY and CDR2 SYGVKD. Trimming cost V 5 bases and J 2 bases, with 16 bases left between them. This CDR3 is 15 amino acids long. The CDR3 DNA follows: TGTGCCATCAGTTTAGACCCGGGACACACCTACGAGCAGTACTTC. It yields the protein CAISLDPGHTYEQYF.

At least ten counts were recorded for this clonotype. This rearrangement joins TRBV6-5 to TRBJ1-4; D unclear. Deletions cut 6 bases from V and 8 bases from J, with 10 bases between. The CDR3 spans 12 residues. CDR1 is MNHEY, CDR2 SVGAGI, per germline. The CDR3 is CASRGLGEKLFF. The CDR3 DNA is TGTGCCAGCAGAGGACTTGGCGAAAAACTGTTTTTT.

This clonotype showed up many times. The chain carries TRBV13 and TRBJ1-6; 8 bases line up with TRBD1. The CDR3 loop spans 16 amino acids. The V gene end was trimmed by 5 bases and the J gene end by 5 bases; junction bases not matched to a gene: 8. CDR1 and CDR2 from the germline V gene are PRHDT and FYEKMQ (reference sequence). CDR3 loop: CASSHGQGANNSPLHF. The CDR3 region has the DNA TGTGCCAGCAGCCACGGACAGGGAGCCAATAATTCACCCCTCCACTTT.

This clonotype came up a few times. This sequence joins TRBV29-1 and TRBJ2-1; either TRBD1 or TRBD2 may fit D (6 bases each). The ends were cut back, 6 bases at V and 10 bases at J, with 16 bases in the middle. Germline V CDR1 and CDR2: SQVTM, ANQGSEA. CDR3 size: 12 residues. The CDR3 DNA follows: TGCAGCGTCAACGATGGGGGGCACGAGCAGTTCTTC. It specifies CSVNDGGHEQFF.

The chain carries TRBV4-3 and TRBJ2-7, with D possibly called TRBD1 or TRBD2 (6 bases each). V was trimmed by 0 bases and J by 4 bases, leaving 13 bases between them. This CDR3 has 15 residues. CDR1 is LGHNA, CDR2 YSLEER, per germline. Written as DNA, the CDR3 is TGCGCCAGCAGCCAAGATGCCCGAGGGGGGTACGAGCAGTACTTC. Its protein product is CASSQDARGGYEQYF.

Ten or more counts support this clonotype. The rearrangement uses TRBV11-2 and TRBJ2-5; 8 bases align to TRBD2. This CDR3 contains 15 residues. With 5 bases clipped from V and 5 bases from J, the junction kept 10 bases outside the gene matches. Looked up from germline, CDR1 is SGHAT and CDR2 is FQNNGV. In DNA form, the CDR3 reads TGTGCCAGCAGCGTCACGGGACTAGGTTTGGAGACCCAGTACTTC. Translating gives CASSVTGLGLETQYF.

The CDR3, as DNA: TGCAGTGCTAGGGACCGGGTACTAGCGGGTTCCTACGAGCAGTACTTC. Its protein is CSARDRVLAGSYEQYF. This rearrangement joins TRBV20-1 to TRBJ2-7; TRBD2 aligns across 9 bases. V lost 3 bases to trimming and J lost 1 base; unmatched junction nucleotides: 10. This CDR3 has 16 residues. Germline V gene lookup returns CDR1 DFQATT and CDR2 SNEGSKA (reference sequence).

For this clonotype: One end of the junction fails to match germline, which may point to a read error. The chain employs TRBV29-1 and TRBJ1-2; TRBD1 matches at 12 bases. Germline loops: CDR1 SQVTM, CDR2 ANQGSEA. The CDR3 sequence is 11 residues long. CDR3 nucleotides: TGCAGCGTTGGGGGGACAGGGGGCTACCCCTTC. It is translated as CSVGGTGGYPF.

This chain uses TRBV20-1 with TRBJ2-2, with 10 bases matching TRBD2. Germline CDR1 is DFQATT and CDR2 is SNEGSKA (reference sequence). The junction had 9 bases not matched to a gene; V was cut back by 6 bases and J by 5 bases. The CDR3 totals 15 residues. The CDR3 DNA sequence: TGCAGTGCCCCGGTCCTAGCGGGGGCTACCGGGGAGCTGTTTTTT. Translating gives CSAPVLAGATGELFF.

The chain uses TRBV29-1 and TRBJ1-1; D perhaps matches TRBD1 (5 bases). Germline V gene data show CDR1 as SQVTM and CDR2 as ANQGSEA. This CDR3 has 12 amino acids. Trimming pared 4 bases from V and 6 bases from J, leaving 12 bases between. CDR3 residues: CSVVGGVSEAFF. The CDR3 DNA reads as TGCAGCGTTGTCGGGGGGGTCTCTGAAGCTTTCTTT.

The chain is built from TRBV9 and TRBJ2-7; 7 nucleotides agree with TRBD1. CDR1 is SGDLS and CDR2 is YYNGEE in the germline V gene. Germline trimming cut 9 bases from V and 1 base from J; bases unmatched to any gene: 7. This CDR3 is built from 13 residues. Written as DNA, the CDR3 is TGTGCCACCACGGACAGGCAGTCCTACGAGCAGTACTTC. Protein product: CATTDRQSYEQYF.